Given below is one T cell receptor (beta chain) in context. The assay was immunoSEQ multiplex PCR, and TCRdb's table has in-frame clones only and misses some. Of under 850,000 clones in the sample, over 75% were seen once. The sample belongs to a study of shared T cell receptors in the human thymus. Germline assignment: CDR1 MDHEN and CDR2 SYDVKM. V dropped 5 bases and J dropped 4 bases, with 19 bases sitting between them. The CDR3 length is 16 residues. The sample was also reused in another study, on human thymus T cells.

This clonotype originated in a boy in the first two years of life with a congenital heart defect. The sample consisted of thymocytes. The rearrangement links TRBV28 to TRBJ2-3; the D gene is possibly TRBD2 (6 bases). CDR3 in amino acids: CASSPNQEAGSDTQYF. For the CDR3, the DNA is TGTGCCAGCAGTCCCAACCAGGAGGCGGGATCAGATACGCAGTATTTT.